The present entry profiles one T cell receptor (beta chain) with its context. As yet, its antigen is unknown. The CDR3 runs to 15 residues. Between the trimmed V and J ends, which lost 1 base and 4 bases, there was a span of 11 bases. The germline V gene encodes CDR1 GTSNPN and CDR2 SVGIG (reference sequence). Assay: immunoSEQ multiplex PCR; the TCRdb copy retains only in-frame clones and omits some. The data hold approximately 68,000 clones, with 82% observed a single time. At cycle 4 day 1, cycle 7 day 1, and baseline, blood was sampled. The sample is drawn from a study of OX40 agonist ivuxolimab in advanced cancers. For the study at large: The patients received agonistic anti-OX40 (CD134) antibody ivuxolimab.

Study-wide results and limits: Those patients achieving a partial response at 0.1-3.0 mg/kg showed among the lowest clonal expansion. In the 0.1 to 3.0 mg/kg range, CD4+ and CD8+ blood T cells had expanded clonally by week 6.

The clonotype was recovered from an adult with an advanced solid tumor such as melanoma, head and neck, liver or kidney cancer. The specimen comprised CD4+ or CD8+ T cells sorted from blood, sampled in a trial of the OX40 agonist ivuxolimab. The V and J genes are TRBV30 and TRBJ2-6, with D perhaps assigned TRBD1 or TRBD2 (5 bases each). The CDR3: CAWSGRGAGANVLTF. The CDR3 nucleotides are TGTGCCTGGAGTGGTAGAGGGGCGGGGGCCAACGTCCTGACTTTC.